This TCR beta chain came from a study of T cell changes during pregnancy in multiple sclerosis. The table came from immunoSEQ multiplex PCR; TCRdb's copy has only in-frame clones and leaves some out. The sample has under 65,000 clones; approximately 94% are singletons. The germline V gene has CDR1 LGHNA and CDR2 YSLEER. V lost 0 bases and J 1 base, leaving 4 bases between the germline ends. The CDR3 is 13 residues long. This material consisted of CD8+ T cells from peripheral blood mononuclear cells, taken after pregnancy. The source is a female donor with multiple sclerosis, enrolled in a pregnancy study. The genes are TRBV4-3 and TRBJ2-7; no clear D gene. The CDR3 DNA follows: TGCGCCAGCAGCCAAGATCAGTCCTACGAGCAGTACTTC. As protein: CASSQDQSYEQYF.